This TCR beta chain stems from a study of blood T cell repertoires in COVID-19. Study-wide background: Spain, Italy and the United States supplied samples that represented acute and convalescent COVID-19.

Original methodology: Researchers report that nucleated cell counts were estimated from reference gene primer amplification. Profiled with immunoSEQ multiplex PCR; TCRdb holds only in-frame clones, not every one. Clone size and the V and J calls come from that table; the DNA yielded D and trimming. The data show around 93,000 clones, with roughly 79% seen just once and roughly a tenth held by the top ten. The CDR3 totals 16 residues. V lost 0 bases, J lost 4 bases, and 6 bases stayed unmatched. CDR1 and CDR2 (germline): SGHDN, FVKESK. The sequenced sample was peripheral blood. This sequence originates from a woman older than 75 with acute or convalescent COVID-19. The chain uses TRBV14 and TRBJ2-1; 7 positions agree with TRBD2. The CDR3 DNA reads TGTGCCAGCAGCCAAGAGGGACGGGGGGTTTACAATGAGCAGTTCTTC. Amino acid sequence: CASSQEGRGVYNEQFF. Full variable domain (rest looked up from reference TRBV14 and TRBJ2-1): EAGVTQFPSHSVIEKGQTVTLRCDPISGHDNLYWYRRVMGKEIKFLLHFVKESKQDESGMPNNRFLAERTGGTYSTLKVQPAELEDSGVYFCASSQEGRGVYNEQFFGPGTRLTVL.